This T cell receptor (beta chain) was sequenced in a study of Siglec-9 on CD8 T cells in melanoma. A note on this clone: Its antigen is unknown.

Method: immunoSEQ multiplex PCR; TCRdb's copy keeps in-frame clones and lacks some. The sample gives more than 25,000 clones, around three quarters of which show up once; 5.8% is in the top ten. Study findings and constraints: In melanoma tumors, a Siglec-9-marked effector memory CD8+ subset reportedly appeared to accumulate.

Germline-derived CDR1 and CDR2 are SGHRS and YFSETQ. The CDR3 is 18 amino acids. With 2 bases clipped from V and 7 bases from J, the junction kept 15 bases outside the gene matches. V gene TRBV5-1 combines with J gene TRBJ1-4; 9 nucleotides align to TRBD1. Sequenced material: Siglec-9- CD8+ T cells sorted from blood. This sequence was found in a human donor in good health. CDR3 DNA: TGCGCCAGCAGCTTAAGGGGACAGGGCGGGGGAGAAGGTGAAAAACTGTTTTTT. Translated: CASSLRGQGGGEGEKLFF.